The next 23 T cell receptor beta chains were all read from a single sample in a study of T cells in Graves' hyperthyroidism and ophthalmopathy. TCR beta CDR3 region amplification was performed from RNA transcripts. The HTBI primer set drove a first-round RT-PCR of the TCR CDR3. TCRdb independently ran MiXCR on the multiplex PCR reads; one entry per CDR3 protein. The table has roughly 700,000 distinct CDR3 sequences, 12% to 15% seen once. Sequencing was done on a sample of blood. The receptors were sampled from a woman in her late teens or twenties with Graves' hyperthyroidism.

Details on this clonotype: This may be a read error, as it is one base from a much larger clone. Since no conserved phenylalanine or tryptophan closes the CDR3, a read error is the likely cause. The rearrangement joins TRBV11-2 to TRBJ2-5; tentatively, D is TRBD2 (5 bases). Trimming cost V 5 bases and J 2 bases, with 12 bases left between them. Germline assignment: CDR1 SGHAT and CDR2 FQNNGV. This CDR3 is built from 14 residues. CDR3 sequence: CASSERAGQETQYL. The CDR3 region has the DNA TGTGCCAGCAGCGAACGTGCGGGTCAAGAGACCCAGTACTTG.

This clonotype was detected many times. The chain joins TRBV28 to TRBJ2-3; TRBD2 is a possible D gene (6 bases). Trimming removed 5 bases at V and 8 bases at J, with 23 bases between. The CDR3 runs to 16 residues. Germline V CDR1 and CDR2: MDHEN, SYDVKM. The CDR3 region is CASSPTSTGVGRTQYF. The CDR3, as DNA: TGTGCCAGCAGTCCCACTAGTACGGGAGTAGGGCGTACGCAGTATTTT.

This clonotype has just a few counts. This sequence joins TRBV20-1 and TRBJ1-2, with D hard to call. Looked up from germline, CDR1 is DFQATT and CDR2 is SNEGSKA (reference sequence). The CDR3 covers 8 residues. V lost 3 bases to trimming and J lost 11 bases, with 4 bases between them. CDR3 sequence reads: CSASVYTF. The CDR3 DNA is TGCAGTGCTAGTGTGTACACCTTC.

V and J are TRBV29-1 and TRBJ1-4; D is unclear. Germline V lookup: CDR1 SQVTM, CDR2 ANQGSEA. The CDR3 is 12 amino acids. Deletions cut 4 bases from V and 8 bases from J, with 11 bases between. The CDR3 region has the DNA TGCAGCGTTGCACACTGGGGAGAAAAACTGTTTTTT. It translates to CSVAHWGEKLFF.

This rearrangement joins TRBV10-3 to TRBJ1-5, with no clear D. The germline V gene encodes CDR1 ENHRY and CDR2 SYGVKD. Trimming removed 2 bases at V and 9 bases at J, with 14 bases between. The CDR3 is 14 residues long. CDR3 loop: CAISEQNNFRPQHF. CDR3 DNA: TGTGCCATCAGTGAGCAGAATAATTTTCGGCCCCAGCATTTT.

This clonotype showed up just a few times. This chain joins TRBV15 and TRBJ1-1, with D unclear. The CDR3 has 12 residues. The germline CDR1 and CDR2 sequences are LNHNV and YYDKDF (reference sequence). Trimming took off 8 bases at V and 3 bases at J, with 10 bases between the two ends. The CDR3 reads CATGSRHTEAFF. The CDR3 DNA sequence: TGTGCCACCGGCTCCCGTCACACTGAAGCTTTCTTT.

In DNA form, the CDR3 reads TGTGCCAGTAGTCCAAAAACTAGCGGGAGGGCCTACGAGCAGTACTTC. Translated: CASSPKTSGRAYEQYF. The chain recombines TRBV19 with TRBJ2-7; TRBD2 matches at 13 bases. After removal of 5 bases from V and 2 bases from J, the junction contained 6 bases not matched to a gene. There are 16 residues in the CDR3. Germline CDR1 and CDR2: LNHDA and SQIVND (reference sequence).

The sample holds many counts of this clonotype. The chain uses TRBV3-1 and TRBJ2-7; 9 bases are a match to TRBD2. J was trimmed by 3 bases and V by 2 bases; bases with no gene match: 2. Germline values: CDR1 LGHDT, CDR2 YNNKEL (reference sequence). The CDR3 spans 14 residues. As DNA, the CDR3 is TGTGCCAGCAGCCAAAGTAGCGGGAGCTACGAGCAGTACTTC. Amino acids: CASSQSSGSYEQYF.

This clonotype was found a few times. V usage is TRBV30 and J usage is TRBJ1-2; the D gene is possibly TRBD1 (5 bases). CDR3 length equals 14 residues. Germline assignment: CDR1 GTSNPN and CDR2 SVGIG (reference sequence). V lost 3 bases and J 5 bases, leaving 16 bases between the germline ends. The CDR3 is CAWSGWAGNYGYTF. The CDR3 bases are TGTGCCTGGAGCGGCTGGGCAGGGAATTATGGCTACACCTTC.

This clonotype was seen only a few times. The chain combines TRBV4-3 with TRBJ1-5, with 8 nucleotides matching TRBD1. CDR1 LGHNA and CDR2 YSLEER come from the germline V gene. J was trimmed by 2 bases and V by 3 bases; bases with no gene match: 6. CDR3 length equals 16 residues. This CDR3 is CASSQGVDRGNQPQHF. For the CDR3, the DNA is TGCGCCAGCAGCCAGGGGGTGGACAGGGGCAATCAGCCCCAGCATTTT.

This clonotype was picked up many times. The junction shows a germline mismatch at one end, possibly a read error. The V and J genes are TRBV30 and TRBJ2-1; TRBD2 matches at 10 bases. Germline V gene sequence: CDR1 GTSNPN, CDR2 SVGIG (reference sequence). The CDR3 extends over 14 amino acids. CDR3 loop: CAWRIAGGYNERFF. CDR3 DNA sequence: TGTGCCTGGAGGATAGCGGGAGGCTACAATGAGCGGTTCTTC. Full variable domain (outside the CDR3, taken from reference TRBV30 and TRBJ2-1): SQTIHQWPATLVQPVGSPLSLECTVEGTSNPNLYWYRQAAGRGLQLLFYSVGIGQISSEVPQNLSASRPQDRQFILSSKKLLLSDSGFYLCAWRIAGGYNERFFGPGTRLTVL.

This clonotype showed up many times. The chain joins TRBV11-2 to TRBJ2-1; tentatively, D is TRBD1 or TRBD2 (5 bases each). CDR3 length: 13 amino acids. From germline, CDR1 is SGHAT and CDR2 FQNNGV. Between the trimmed V and J ends, which lost 3 bases and 6 bases, there was a span of 9 bases. In nucleotides, the CDR3 is TGTGCCAGCAGCTTCGGGACCAGCAATGAGCAGTTCTTC. Translating it yields CASSFGTSNEQFF.

This clonotype came up many times. The chain employs TRBV28 and TRBJ1-6; 9 bases are shared with TRBD1. CDR3 length: 17 amino acids. Germline trimming cut 5 bases from V and 6 bases from J; bases unmatched to any gene: 11. Germline V gene lookup returns CDR1 MDHEN and CDR2 SYDVKM. CDR3 protein: CASSLAGQGRGNSPLHF. The CDR3 DNA reads as TGTGCCAGCAGTCTAGCCGGACAGGGGAGGGGTAATTCACCCCTCCACTTT.

This clonotype showed up just a few times. This chain joins TRBV18 and TRBJ2-6, with TRBD2 as a possible D gene (5 bases). The CDR3 has 15 amino acids. Between the trimmed V and J ends, which lost 0 bases and 4 bases, there was a span of 7 bases. Germline assignment: CDR1 KGHSH and CDR2 LQKENI. The CDR3 is CASSPPRGGANVLTF. Here the CDR3 DNA reads TGTGCCAGCTCACCACCCCGAGGGGGGGCCAACGTCCTGACTTTC.

In this sample, this clonotype turned up many times. In DNA, the CDR3 is TGTGCCAGTCGCGACTTTTTCACTGAAGCTTTCTTT. Encoded protein: CASRDFFTEAFF. The chain has TRBV19 and TRBJ1-1, with D unclear. With 8 bases removed from V and 4 bases from J, the gap between germline ends came to 11 bases. The CDR3 covers 12 residues. Germline CDR1 LNHDA, CDR2 SQIVND (reference sequence).

This clonotype turned up a few times. A much bigger clone sits one base away, suggesting this may be a read error. V and J are TRBV11-2 and TRBJ2-5; tentatively, D is TRBD1 (6 bases). CDR1 and CDR2 (germline): SGHAT, FQNNGV. CDR3 length equals 17 residues. Deletions cut 0 bases from V and 7 bases from J, with 21 bases between. The CDR3 bases are TGTGCCAGCAGCTTAGATCAGTCAGGGGCGCTGGAAGGGACCCAGTACTTC. This codes for CASSLDQSGALEGTQYF. The entire variable domain, with the rest obtained from reference TRBV11-2 and TRBJ2-5, is as follows: EAGVAQSPRYKIIEKRQSVAFWCNPISGHATLYWYQQILGQGPKLLIQFQNNGVVDDSQLPKDRFSAERLKGVDSTLKIQPAKLEDSAVYLCASSLDQSGALEGTQYFGPGTRLLVL.

In its sample, this clonotype was seen many times. The J gene is TRBJ2-7, the V gene TRBV11-3; D unclear. Trimming cost V 3 bases and J 1 base, with 10 bases left between them. CDR3 length: 14 residues. Germline V gene lookup returns CDR1 SGHNT and CDR2 YENEEA. CDR3 nucleotide sequence: TGTGCCAGCAGCTTGGAGTCGCGGTCCTACGAGCAGTACTTC. Translation: CASSLESRSYEQYF. The full variable domain, completed using reference TRBV11-3 and TRBJ2-7, is EAGVVQSPRYKIIEKKQPVAFWCNPISGHNTLYWYLQNLGQGPELLIRYENEEAVDDSQLPKDRFSAERLKGVDSTLKIQPAELGDSAVYLCASSLESRSYEQYFGPGTRLTVT.

The chain carries TRBV10-2 and TRBJ1-1; possible D gene TRBD1, 5 bases. The CDR3 has 15 amino acids. Germline V lookup: CDR1 WSHSY, CDR2 SAAADI. Between the trimmed V and J ends, which lost 6 bases and 8 bases, there was a span of 22 bases. CDR3: CASRVTRTATAEAFF. The CDR3 nucleotides are TGCGCCAGCAGGGTCACCCGAACTGCGACAGCCGAAGCTTTCTTT.

This clonotype has more than one count but fewer than ten. The chain combines TRBV7-8 with TRBJ2-6; unclear D gene. Trimming removed 3 bases from V and 1 base from J, with 16 bases in between. The CDR3 extends over 18 amino acids. Germline loops: CDR1 SGHVS, CDR2 FQNEAQ. The CDR3 DNA sequence: TGTGCCAGCAGCTTTCGGCGCAGAGACGCTTCTGGGGCCAACGTCCTGACTTTC. This encodes CASSFRRRDASGANVLTF. Looking up the rest from reference TRBV7-8 and TRBJ2-6 gives the full variable domain: GAGVSQSPRYKVAKRGQDVALRCDPISGHVSLFWYQQALGQGPEFLTYFQNEAQLDKSGLPSDRFFAERPEGSVSTLKIQRTQQEDSAVYLCASSFRRRDASGANVLTFGAGSRLTVL.

This chain connects TRBV6-5 to TRBJ2-4, with D possibly called TRBD1 or TRBD2 (5 bases each). Germline V CDR1 and CDR2: MNHEY, SVGAGI. The CDR3 has 14 amino acids. V was cut by 0 bases and J by 4 bases, with 7 bases left in between. The CDR3 coding sequence is TGTGCCAGCAGTTACTCTTGGGGGAAAAACATTCAGTACTTC. It encodes CASSYSWGKNIQYF.

This clonotype was counted ten times or more. The V gene is TRBV6-1, the J gene TRBJ1-5, with unresolved D. V lost 5 bases to trimming and J lost 2 bases, with 10 bases between them. The CDR3 loop spans 14 amino acids. Germline CDR1 and CDR2: MNHNS and SASEGT. Here the CDR3 reads CASSSLSGNQPQHF. In nucleotides, the CDR3 is TGTGCCAGCAGTTCACTTTCGGGCAATCAGCCCCAGCATTTT.

At least ten counts were recorded for this clonotype. CDR3 DNA sequence: TGTGCCAGCAGCCACCGACTAGCGGGAGGAGTAGATACGCAGTATTTT. It is translated as CASSHRLAGGVDTQYF. This chain connects TRBV13 to TRBJ2-3, with TRBD2 identical over 13 bases. The trim removed 5 bases at V and 5 bases at J, leaving 7 bases unmatched. Germline V gives CDR1 PRHDT, CDR2 FYEKMQ (reference sequence). The CDR3 is 16 residues long.

As concerns this clonotype: Just one base apart from a much larger clone, this may be a read error. V and J are TRBV6-5 and TRBJ2-5; tentative D call: TRBD2 (5 bases). Gene TRBJ2-1 matches the end of the DNA better, so the J call may be wrong. The CDR3 runs to 14 residues. Germline V gives CDR1 MNHEY, CDR2 SVGAGI. The CDR3 is CASSLGLRQETQFF. CDR3 coding DNA: TGTGCCAGCAGCTTAGGACTGAGACAAGAGACCCAGTTCTTC.